These 7 T cell receptor beta chains originate from one sample sequenced in a study. TCRdb recomputed calls from the 5' RACE reads with MiXCR, one row per CDR3 protein. This sample has tens of thousands of distinct CDR3 sequences, with roughly 25% found just once. Sample: memory CD4+ T cells sorted from blood. Noted subset: memory CD4+ T cells, CD4+CD45RO+CD25-. Receptors were obtained from a female donor with breast cancer.

V is TRBV9 and J is TRBJ2-7, with a possible D match to TRBD1 (5 bases). The CDR3 has 14 amino acids. Trimming left V 3 bases short and J 3 bases short, with 13 bases between. Germline CDR1 and CDR2: SGDLS and YYNGEE. The chain's CDR3 is CASSAGSGVYEQYF. Here the CDR3 DNA reads TGTGCCAGCAGCGCAGGGTCCGGTGTCTACGAGCAGTACTTC.

This clonotype has a count of ten or more. This sequence joins TRBV12-3 or TRBV12-4 and TRBJ2-1; perhaps TRBD2 as D (6 bases). The CDR3 runs 12 residues. The V and J ends lost 2 bases and 8 bases respectively, with 7 bases between them. The CDR3 DNA is TGTGCCAGCAGTTTAACGGGAGATGAGCAGTTCTTC. Protein product: CASSLTGDEQFF.

This clonotype appeared a few times. The CDR3 is CASSSDPGPTLRYGYTF. The CDR3 DNA reads TGCGCCAGCAGCTCCGACCCGGGACCGACTCTTCGTTATGGCTACACCTTC. The V gene is TRBV5-1, the J gene TRBJ1-2; D may be TRBD1 (5 bases). Germline CDR1 SGHRS, CDR2 YFSETQ. The CDR3 runs to 17 residues. Trimming shortened V by 3 bases and J by 5 bases, and 23 bases separated the two germline ends.

This clonotype was recorded a few times. The chain employs TRBV27 and TRBJ2-7; D uncertain. The CDR3 spans 13 residues. Germline CDR1 reads MNHEY; CDR2 reads SMNVEV (reference sequence). With 0 bases removed from V and 3 bases from J, the gap between germline ends came to 6 bases. CDR3 in amino acids: CASSLSILYEQYF. Written as DNA, the CDR3 is TGTGCCAGCAGTTTATCGATCCTCTACGAGCAGTACTTC.

Of note for this clonotype: The junction shows a germline mismatch at one end, possibly a read error. The chain is built from TRBV20-1 and TRBJ1-4; the D gene is possibly TRBD1 (5 bases). Germline V gene lookup returns CDR1 DFQATT and CDR2 SNEGSKA (reference sequence). The CDR3 is 15 residues long. The CDR3 protein is CSARDLAGQNEKLFF. The CDR3, as DNA: TGCAGTGCCAGAGACCTAGCAGGGCAAAATGAAAAACTGTTTTTT.

The chain joins TRBV27 to TRBJ1-2; D may be TRBD1 (5 bases). V shed 0 bases and J shed 1 base, with 15 bases lying between them. Per germline, CDR1 MNHEY and CDR2 SMNVEV (reference sequence). The CDR3 has 17 amino acids. The CDR3 region is CASSLSIGATGNYGYTF. DNA of the CDR3: TGTGCCAGCAGTTTATCGATCGGGGCCACGGGTAACTATGGCTACACCTTC.

The rearrangement uses TRBV9 and TRBJ2-1; 8 nucleotides line up with TRBD1. This CDR3 contains 14 residues. Per germline, CDR1 SGDLS and CDR2 YYNGEE. J gave up 5 bases and V 3 bases, and 4 bases lay outside the gene matches. CDR3 region: CASSGDRSDNEQFF. The CDR3 DNA is TGTGCCAGCAGCGGGGACAGGTCCGACAATGAGCAGTTCTTC.